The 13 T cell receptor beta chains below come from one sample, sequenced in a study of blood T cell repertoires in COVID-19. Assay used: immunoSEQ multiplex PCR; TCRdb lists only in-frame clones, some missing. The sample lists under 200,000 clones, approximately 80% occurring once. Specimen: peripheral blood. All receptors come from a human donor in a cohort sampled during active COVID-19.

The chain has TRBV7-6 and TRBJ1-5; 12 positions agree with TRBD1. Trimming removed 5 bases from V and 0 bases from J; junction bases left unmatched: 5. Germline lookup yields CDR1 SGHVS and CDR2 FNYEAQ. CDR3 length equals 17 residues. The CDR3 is CASSPGTGGFSNQPQHF. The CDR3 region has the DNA TGTGCCAGCAGCCCCGGGACAGGGGGCTTTAGCAATCAGCCCCAGCATTTT.

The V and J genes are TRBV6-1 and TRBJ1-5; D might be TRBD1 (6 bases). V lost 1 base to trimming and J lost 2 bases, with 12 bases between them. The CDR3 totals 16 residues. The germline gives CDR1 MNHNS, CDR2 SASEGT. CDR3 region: CASSEVMRTGNQPQHF. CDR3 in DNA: TGTGCCAGCAGTGAAGTTATGCGGACAGGCAATCAGCCCCAGCATTTT.

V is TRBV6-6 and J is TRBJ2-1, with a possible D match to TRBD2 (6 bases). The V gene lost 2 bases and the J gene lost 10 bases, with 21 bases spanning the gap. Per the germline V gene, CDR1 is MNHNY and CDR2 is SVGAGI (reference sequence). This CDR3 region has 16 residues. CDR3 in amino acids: CASSYPLWYAGWEQFF. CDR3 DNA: TGTGCCAGCAGTTACCCCCTCTGGTACGCGGGGTGGGAGCAGTTCTTC.

CDR3 nucleotides: TGTGCCAGCAGTCGGATACAGGGTGACAATGAGCAGTTCTTC. Amino acid sequence: CASSRIQGDNEQFF. V usage is TRBV6-6 and J usage is TRBJ2-1; a possible D gene is TRBD1 (6 bases). The CDR3 covers 14 residues. Between the trimmed V and J ends, which lost 5 bases and 5 bases, there was a span of 13 bases. Germline-derived CDR1 and CDR2 are MNHNY and SVGAGI (reference sequence).

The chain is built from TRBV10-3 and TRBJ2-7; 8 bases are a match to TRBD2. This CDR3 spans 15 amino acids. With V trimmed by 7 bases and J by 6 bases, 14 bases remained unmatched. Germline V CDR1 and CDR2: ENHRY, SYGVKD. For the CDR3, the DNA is TGTGCCATCACCAGAGGGGGGACTAGTGGGTCCGAGCAGTACTTC. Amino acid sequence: CAITRGGTSGSEQYF.

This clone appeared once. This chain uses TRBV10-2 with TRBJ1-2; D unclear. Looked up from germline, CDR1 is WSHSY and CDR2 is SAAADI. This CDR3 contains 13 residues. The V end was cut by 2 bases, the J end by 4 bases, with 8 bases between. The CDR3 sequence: CASSEGEIYGYTF. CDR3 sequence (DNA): TGCGCCAGCAGTGAGGGGGAGATCTATGGCTACACCTTC.

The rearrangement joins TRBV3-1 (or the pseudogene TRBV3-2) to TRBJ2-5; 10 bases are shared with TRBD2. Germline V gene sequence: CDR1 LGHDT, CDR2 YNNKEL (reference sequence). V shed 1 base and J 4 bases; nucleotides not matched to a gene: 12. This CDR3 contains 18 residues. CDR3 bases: TGTGCCAGCAGCCAAGCTCGCCTAGCGGGGGCTGGGGGAGAGACCCAGTACTTC. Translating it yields CASSQARLAGAGGETQYF.

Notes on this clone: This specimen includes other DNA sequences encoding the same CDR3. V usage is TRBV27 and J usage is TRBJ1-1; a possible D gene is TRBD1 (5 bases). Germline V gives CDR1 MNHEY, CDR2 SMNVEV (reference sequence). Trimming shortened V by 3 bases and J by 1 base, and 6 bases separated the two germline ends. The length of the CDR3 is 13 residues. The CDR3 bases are TGTGCCAGCAGTTTGGGGGGGAACACTGAAGCTTTCTTT. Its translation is CASSLGGNTEAFF.

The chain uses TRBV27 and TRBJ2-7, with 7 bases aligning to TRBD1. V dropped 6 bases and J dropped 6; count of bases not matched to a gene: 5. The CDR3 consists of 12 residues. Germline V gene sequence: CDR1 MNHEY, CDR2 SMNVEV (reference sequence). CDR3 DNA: TGTGCCAGCAGGACAGGGCGGCGCGAGCAGTACTTC. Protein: CASRTGRREQYF.

The CDR3 nucleotides read TGTGCCACCAGACACAGGCCAAACACAGATACGCAGTATTTT. Translated, it gives CATRHRPNTDTQYF. The J gene is TRBJ2-3, the V gene TRBV24-1; a possible D gene is TRBD1 (5 bases). CDR1 and CDR2 from the germline V gene are KGHDR and SFDVKD. Trimming pared 7 bases from V and 2 bases from J, leaving 12 bases between. This CDR3 is 14 amino acids long.

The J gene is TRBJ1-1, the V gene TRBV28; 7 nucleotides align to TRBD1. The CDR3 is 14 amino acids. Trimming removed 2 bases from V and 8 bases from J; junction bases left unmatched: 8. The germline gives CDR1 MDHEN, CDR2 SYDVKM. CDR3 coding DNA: TGTGCCAGCAGTTTACCCCGGACAGGAGTAGAAGCTTTCTTT. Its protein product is CASSLPRTGVEAFF. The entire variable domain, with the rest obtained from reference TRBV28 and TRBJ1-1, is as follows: DVKVTQSSRYLVKRTGEKVFLECVQDMDHENMFWYRQDPGLGLRLIYFSYDVKMKEKGDIPEGYSVSREKKERFSLILESASTNQTSMYLCASSLPRTGVEAFFGQGTRLTVV.

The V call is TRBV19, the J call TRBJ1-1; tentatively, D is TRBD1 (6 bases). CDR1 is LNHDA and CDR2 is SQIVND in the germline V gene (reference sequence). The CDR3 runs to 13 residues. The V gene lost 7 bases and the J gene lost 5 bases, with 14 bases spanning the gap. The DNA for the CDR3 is TGTGCCAGTACCCACAGGGTAGGGACTGAAGCTTTCTTT. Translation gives CASTHRVGTEAFF.

CDR3 residues: CASSYLPGDPNYGYTF. CDR3 DNA: TGTGCCAGCAGCTACCTCCCCGGGGATCCTAACTATGGCTACACCTTC. The chain has TRBV7-9 and TRBJ1-2; D is uncertain. The germline gives CDR1 SEHNR, CDR2 FQNEAQ (reference sequence). The V gene lost 4 bases and the J gene lost 0 bases, with 15 bases spanning the gap. The CDR3 extends over 16 amino acids.